The source of this TCR beta chain is a study of beta chain features in type 1 diabetes. The sequenced template was cDNA made from the entire isolated RNA. Only in-frame clones appear in the TCRdb table, and some are missing; sequencing was by immunoSEQ multiplex PCR. The table shows a few hundred thousand clones, with about 15% occurring only once. Germline V gives CDR1 LNHNV, CDR2 YYDKDF (reference sequence). With 3 bases clipped from V and 0 bases from J, the junction kept 12 bases outside the gene matches. The CDR3 covers 20 residues. This clone was picked up a small number of times. The V call is TRBV15, the J call TRBJ2-6; 9 bases agree with TRBD1. This clonotype was sampled from a young woman in good health. The sample consisted of naive CD4+ T cells from blood. CDR3 nucleotides: TGTGCCACCAGCAGCGTACACGGGACAGGGATTTTCTCTGGGGCCAACGTCCTGACTTTC. As protein: CATSSVHGTGIFSGANVLTF.